This paragraph reports one T cell receptor beta chain. The antigen remains undetermined. The data originate from a study of prognosis after radiotherapy for stage I lung cancer. Study-wide background: The patient group consisted of roughly 13 men and roughly 6 women whose ages spanned roughly 53 to 90, median about 70 years. Distant metastases showed up in four patients after radiotherapy, at a median of 7 months, while around 14 showed no significant progression.

Findings and caveats of the study: It was reported that patients with metastases and those without them differed in TRBV and TRBJ gene usage.

Amplicons of TCR beta CDR3 were generated from genomic DNA by two-round multiplex PCR. Amplification in first-round PCR relied on primers specific to each TRBV and TRBJ gene. MiXCR, applied by TCRdb to the multiplex PCR reads, yields one record per CDR3 protein. Among 15,000 or so distinct CDR3 sequences listed, 50% were seen once. The specimen comprised PBMCs, sampled before or after stereotactic body radiation therapy (not recorded which). The receptor was isolated from a donor of 50 years or more with non-small cell lung cancer.

This CDR3 is CASRLLGLAGALSRDTQYF. The DNA of the CDR3 is TGTGCCAGCAGACTCTTAGGACTAGCGGGAGCACTAAGCAGGGATACGCAGTATTTT. The rearrangement links TRBV7-9 to TRBJ2-3, with TRBD2 identical over 13 bases. This CDR3 spans 19 amino acids. V shed 6 bases and J 6 bases; nucleotides not matched to a gene: 18. Per germline, CDR1 SEHNR and CDR2 FQNEAQ (reference sequence).